Below, one TCR beta chain is given with its context. This clonotype was observed a handful of times. Its antigen has not been determined. No base quality values were provided; no much bigger clone lies one nucleotide off. Reading the label with the study, this specimen's time point is: pre-sensitization, week 0. The label giving this sample's treatment or condition can be read as: therapeutic diphenylcyclopropenone sensitization with weekly scalp DPC. At each patch-test visit, blood was drawn before the patch test was applied. Eligible patients were aged 18 to 70, diagnosed with alopecia, deemed suitable for DPC therapy, and excluded if pregnant. Total RNA was isolated from unfractionated whole blood collected in Tempus Blood RNA tubes. Libraries were made using RACE. TCRdb lists the instrument as NextSeq 500. During library preparation, unique molecular identifiers were attached to individual cDNA molecules so that TCRs could be counted quantitatively and reproducibly. Both TCR alpha and TCR beta chains were sequenced from each blood RNA sample. From the authors' description of their analysis: Samples had a median of 95,638 TCRs, with a range from about 23,224 to 750,000. V, J and CDR3 annotation of the TCR reads was performed with the Decombinator software suite. Every sample was subsampled to the same number of TCRs (28,000) for the PS versus PT1 abundance plots. TCRs were defined as expanded if absent before sensitization and observed at least eight times at the 2-week time point. TCRdb trimmed public reads at Q25 via fastp, called clones via MiXCR and kept in-frame beta chains. CDR3 protein duplicates are merged, each entry listing the most common genes and DNA. The V and J calls, along with clone size, are taken from TCRdb and not from the paper's own processing. In this sample the table shows about 350,000 distinct CDR3 sequences, around 5% of which occur a single time. Around 8.6% of the sample is in the top ten clones.

This sample was included in a study of human T cells and chemical hapten exposure (dated by TCRdb to the early 2020s). At the level of the whole study: For sensitization, 2% DPC in acetone was applied to a 2 cm by 2 cm area of upper inner arm skin. This study followed changes in the peripheral blood TCR repertoire in vivo during primary and secondary sensitization of alopecia patients to the hapten diphenylcyclopropenone (DPC). Patch testing was performed on the upper back with Finn chambers containing 0.01% DPC, and the patch tests were scored after 6 days according to International Contact Dermatitis Research Group standards. Patients additionally received weekly therapeutic DPC doses to the scalp throughout the approximately 24-week study period. Blood samples were taken from patients before sensitization (week 0) and at 2, 6 and about 24 weeks after DPC sensitization. Libraries were pooled for sequencing, and per-sample TCR yields varied mainly because of small differences in library volumes within the pool. For TCR sequencing, blood came from about 29 alopecia patients at anywhere from one to four time points (pre-sensitization, 2, 6 and 24 weeks). Most of the patients in the cohort were female, and the cohort covered alopecia areata with under or over 50% scalp involvement, alopecia totalis and alopecia universalis. The investigation overall reported the following: DPC sensitization did not change how many TCRs were above 1 in 1000 frequency, and no evidence was found of alterations in global repertoire structure. Alopecia, a presumed autoimmune disease, was present in all patients, so the immune response of the patients might differ from that of healthy individuals. Patch test score was positively correlated with the number of PT1 expanded TCRs, with significance at thresholds 8, 16 and 32 but not at 4. Repeated subsampling changed both the strength of the expansion versus patch-test correlation and the threshold at which that correlation became significant. Compared with pre-sensitization or healthy control sets, expanded TCRs formed significantly more large CDR3 similarity clusters, which is consistent with antigen-driven responses.

The junction carries 10 bases between V and J, which are trimmed by 6 bases and 4 bases respectively. From the cysteine up to the phenylalanine, the CDR3 has a length of 14 residues. Solely the CDR3 DNA is kept, with 42 bases framed from the first base. Based on the germline V gene, the CDR1 and CDR2 sequences are MNHEY and SVGAGI. Material: whole blood, obtained in connection with sensitization to the hapten diphenylcyclopropenone (DPC). The clonotype comes from a woman under 30 with alopecia areata. Some clones in this sample may be carry-over from other donors' samples. Recombination connected TRBV6-5 to TRBJ1-6; the D gene is not confidently resolved. The sequenced DNA is TGTGCCAGCAGCCAGGAGTTTTATAATTCACCCCTCCACTTT. Its translation is CASSQEFYNSPLHF.